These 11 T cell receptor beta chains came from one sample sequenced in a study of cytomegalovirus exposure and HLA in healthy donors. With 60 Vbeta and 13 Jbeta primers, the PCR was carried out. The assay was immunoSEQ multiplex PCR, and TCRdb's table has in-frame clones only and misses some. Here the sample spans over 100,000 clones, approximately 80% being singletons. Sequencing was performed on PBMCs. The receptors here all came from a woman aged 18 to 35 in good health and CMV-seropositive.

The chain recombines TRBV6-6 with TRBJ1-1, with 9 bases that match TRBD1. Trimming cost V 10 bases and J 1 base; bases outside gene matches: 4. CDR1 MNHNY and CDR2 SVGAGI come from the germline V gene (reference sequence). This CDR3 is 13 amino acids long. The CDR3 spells CATTGGGNTEAFF. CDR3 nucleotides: TGTGCCACCACAGGGGGCGGGAACACTGAAGCTTTCTTT.

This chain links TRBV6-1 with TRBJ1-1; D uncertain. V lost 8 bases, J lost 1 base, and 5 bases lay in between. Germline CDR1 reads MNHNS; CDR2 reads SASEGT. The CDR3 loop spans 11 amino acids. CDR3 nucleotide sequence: TGTGCCAGCTTTAAGAACACTGAAGCTTTCTTT. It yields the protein CASFKNTEAFF.

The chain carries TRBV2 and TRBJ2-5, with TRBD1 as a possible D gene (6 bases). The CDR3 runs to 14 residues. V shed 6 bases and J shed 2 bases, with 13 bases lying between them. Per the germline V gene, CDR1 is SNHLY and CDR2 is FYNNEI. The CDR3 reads CASRMDSLQETQYF. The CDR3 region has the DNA TGTGCCAGCAGGATGGACAGTCTACAAGAGACCCAGTACTTC.

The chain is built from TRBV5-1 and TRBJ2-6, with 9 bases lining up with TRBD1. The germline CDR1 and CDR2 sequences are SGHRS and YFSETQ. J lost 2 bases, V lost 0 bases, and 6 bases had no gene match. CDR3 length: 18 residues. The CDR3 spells CASSLVGTGTAGANVLTF. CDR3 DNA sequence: TGCGCCAGCAGCTTGGTAGGGACAGGGACGGCTGGGGCCAACGTCCTGACTTTC. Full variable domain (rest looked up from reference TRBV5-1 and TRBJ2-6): KAGVTQTPRYLIKTRGQQVTLSCSPISGHRSVSWYQQTPGQGLQFLFEYFSETQRNKGNFPGRFSGRQFSNSRSEMNVSTLELGDSALYLCASSLVGTGTAGANVLTFGAGSRLTVL.

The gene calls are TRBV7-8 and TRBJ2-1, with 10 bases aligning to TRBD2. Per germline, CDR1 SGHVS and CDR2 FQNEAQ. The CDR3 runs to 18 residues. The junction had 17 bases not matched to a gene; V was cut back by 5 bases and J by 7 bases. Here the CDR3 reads CASSPSTSGLAPTNEQFF. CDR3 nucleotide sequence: TGTGCCAGCAGCCCCTCGACTAGCGGGTTAGCTCCTACGAATGAGCAGTTCTTC.

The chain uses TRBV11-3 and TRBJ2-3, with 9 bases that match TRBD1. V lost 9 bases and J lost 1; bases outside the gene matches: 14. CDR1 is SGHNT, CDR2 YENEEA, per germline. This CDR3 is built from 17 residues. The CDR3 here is CASTSTKRQGGTDTQYF. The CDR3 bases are TGTGCCAGTACCTCCACTAAAAGACAGGGGGGCACAGATACGCAGTATTTT. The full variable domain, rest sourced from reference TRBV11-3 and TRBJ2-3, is EAGVVQSPRYKIIEKKQPVAFWCNPISGHNTLYWYLQNLGQGPELLIRYENEEAVDDSQLPKDRFSAERLKGVDSTLKIQPAELGDSAVYLCASTSTKRQGGTDTQYFGPGTRLTVL.

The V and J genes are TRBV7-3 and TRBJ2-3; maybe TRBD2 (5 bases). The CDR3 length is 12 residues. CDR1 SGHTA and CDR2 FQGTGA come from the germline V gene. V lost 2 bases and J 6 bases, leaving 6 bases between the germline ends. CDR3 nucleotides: TGTGCCAGCAGCTTATCGGGGGATACGCAGTATTTT. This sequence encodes CASSLSGDTQYF.

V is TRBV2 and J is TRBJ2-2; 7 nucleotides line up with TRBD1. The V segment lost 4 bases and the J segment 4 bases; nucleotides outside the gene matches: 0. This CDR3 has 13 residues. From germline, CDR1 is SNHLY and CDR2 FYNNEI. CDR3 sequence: CASSGQGTGELFF. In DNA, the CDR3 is TGTGCCAGCAGTGGACAGGGCACCGGGGAGCTGTTTTTT.

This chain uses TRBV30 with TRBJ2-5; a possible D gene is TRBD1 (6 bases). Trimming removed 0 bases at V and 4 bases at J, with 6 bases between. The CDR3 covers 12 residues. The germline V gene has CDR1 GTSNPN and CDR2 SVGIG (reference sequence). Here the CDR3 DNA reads TGTGCCTGGAGTGTGGACAGAGAGACCCAGTACTTC. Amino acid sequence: CAWSVDRETQYF.

This CDR3 reads CASSFAPRDRGTTGELFF. In DNA, the CDR3 is TGTGCCAGCAGTTTCGCCCCTCGGGACAGGGGGACCACCGGGGAGCTGTTTTTT. The genes are TRBV27 and TRBJ2-2, with 11 bases aligning to TRBD1. The germline CDR1 and CDR2 sequences are MNHEY and SMNVEV (reference sequence). The CDR3 covers 18 residues. The J segment lost 4 bases and the V segment lost 3 bases, leaving 10 bases of the junction unmatched.

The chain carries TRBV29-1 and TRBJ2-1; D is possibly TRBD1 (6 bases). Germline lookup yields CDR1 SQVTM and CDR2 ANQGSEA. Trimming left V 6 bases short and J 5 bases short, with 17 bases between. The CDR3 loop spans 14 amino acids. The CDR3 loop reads CSVPGHTPHNEQFF. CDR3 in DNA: TGCAGCGTACCGGGACACACTCCCCACAATGAGCAGTTCTTC.